This T cell receptor (beta chain) was sequenced in a study of Ad26.COV2.S vaccination and SARS-CoV-2 variants (TCRdb year 2021). For the study in its entirety: Donors in the vaccine arm were drawn from COV1001, a phase I-IIa trial of Ad26.COV2.S in healthy adults that was multicentre, randomized, double-blind and placebo-controlled. Ad26.COV2.S was administered intramuscularly at a dose of 5x10^10 or 1x10^11 viral particles, either as one shot or as two shots given 56 days apart. TCRbeta repertoire sequencing served as the tool for gauging how specific and how broad the SARS-CoV-2-reactive T cell receptors were following Ad26.COV2.S vaccination. The TCR-sequenced set comprised approximately 32 samples: 19 Ad26.COV2.S vaccine recipients, 5 placebo recipients and 8 SARS-CoV-2 convalescent individuals. Participants in the trial were split at random into five groups of five each, receiving low-dose or high-dose Ad26.COV2.S once or twice, or else placebo on both occasions. Investigators remained blinded to trial group allocation during experiments and outcome assessment.

A word on this clone: Its antigen target is currently unknown. No base qualities exist here, and no much larger clone lies one base off it.

CDR1 and CDR2 are drawn from the germline V gene: MNHEY, SVGEGT. From cysteine to phenylalanine, the CDR3 is 16 amino acids long. The retained sequence is limited to the CDR3, 48 bases, with the frame set at the first base. Trimming removed 2 bases from V and 2 bases from J, leaving 14 bases between the germline ends. The treatment or condition label on this specimen signifies: roughly 19 received Ad26.COV2.S at low or high dose, single or two shots; five or six received placebo; per-sample allocation not given. For vaccine and placebo recipients, repertoires were sequenced using samples collected on day 63 after the first injection. Between 29 July and 7 August 2020, Cohort 1b enrolled some 25 adults aged 18-55 years at one site in Boston, USA. As a vaccine, Ad26.COV2.S was a replication-incompetent adenovirus type 26 vector that expressed a prefusion-stabilized SARS-CoV-2 spike protein derived from the original Wuhan strain.

TCRbeta CDR3 regions were sequenced with the immunoSEQ Assay. After extraction, genomic DNA underwent amplification by bias-controlled multiplex PCR, followed by high-throughput sequencing. Under the source paper's analysis protocol: Collapsing and filtering of sequences were performed to quantify the absolute abundance of each unique TCRbeta CDR3 region. T cell fraction was estimated by normalizing TCRbeta template counts to usable DNA, with usable DNA measured through amplification of reference genes found in all nucleated cells. Repertoire TCRs were annotated as SARS-CoV-2-specific when V gene, CDR3 amino acid sequence and J gene were exactly matched to a known reactive TCR set. The reference SARS-CoV-2 TCR set was obtained from MIRA and was filtered for enrichment in COVID-19-positive ImmuneCODE repertoires, whereby public or cross-reactive TCRs were removed. Using the MIRA antigens, annotated TCRs were further analysed by specific ORF or by position within an ORF. Depth was the summed frequency of annotated unique rearrangements, while breadth was defined as annotated unique rearrangements over total unique productive rearrangements. Two-sided Wilcoxon rank-sum tests were applied when comparing TCR breadth between groups. TCRdb obtained this table from immuneACCESS and retained in-frame rearrangements with V and J assigned. These tables miss some clones; where compared with another copy, unresolved V genes account for less than half of the shortfall, and the remainder is unexplained. V and J calls and clone size are as listed in that table; D and trimming were resolved from the DNA. The sample table holds 250,000 or so clones, of which roughly 87% were seen once. The ten top clones hold under 3% of the sample.

Broad study findings and their caveats: Non-spike TCR breadth was comparable between vaccine and placebo recipients, consistent with the vaccine containing only spike. After vaccination, substantial breadth of spike-specific CD8+ and CD4+ T cell responses was reported. Compared with placebo recipients, Ad26.COV2.S recipients showed higher spike-specific TCR breadth (P = 0.0014). The authors noted that the TCR breadth and depth analyses may have underestimated total T cell responses. The study was not powered for comparison of responses between vaccine doses or regimens.

The receptor was isolated from a person aged 18-65 years who received the Ad26.COV2.S COVID-19 vaccine or a placebo. Sequencing used peripheral blood, obtained in a trial of Ad26.COV2.S vaccine versus placebo. The chain was built from TRBV6-2 or TRBV6-3 and TRBJ2-3, with TRBD2 tentatively as D gene (7 bases match). CDR3 region: CASSYGGGGITDTQYF. The nucleotides are TGTGCCAGCAGTTACGGGGGCGGGGGAATCACAGATACGCAGTATTTT.